Each of the 30 T cell receptor beta chains below was sequenced from the same sample in a study of cytomegalovirus exposure and HLA in healthy donors. PCR involved 60 Vbeta and 13 Jbeta primers. Only in-frame clones appear in the TCRdb table, and some are missing; sequencing was by immunoSEQ multiplex PCR. The top ten clones hold around 4.8% of a sample with about 77,000 clones, around 78% of them seen once. The sequencing sample was made of PBMCs. The receptors come from a man aged 35 to 55 in good health and CMV-seronegative.

V usage is TRBV4-2 and J usage is TRBJ2-1; 14 nucleotides agree with TRBD2. V dropped 2 bases and J dropped 3; count of bases not matched to a gene: 6. Germline V gives CDR1 LGHNA, CDR2 YNFKEQ. This CDR3 region has 18 residues. The CDR3 protein is CASSQRGLAGVDYNEQFF. The CDR3 region has the DNA TGTGCCAGCAGCCAAAGGGGACTAGCGGGAGTCGACTACAATGAGCAGTTCTTC.

The chain uses TRBV11-2 and TRBJ1-1; 8 bases align to TRBD1. Losses at the gene ends were 0 bases for V and 9 bases for J; bases not matched to a gene: 6. This CDR3 is built from 14 residues. The germline V gene encodes CDR1 SGHAT and CDR2 FQNNGV. The CDR3 spells CASSLDDRGGKAFF. CDR3 nucleotides: TGTGCCAGCAGCTTAGATGACAGGGGAGGGAAAGCTTTCTTT.

J is TRBJ2-1 and V is TRBV5-1; D gene unclear. In germline, CDR1 is SGHRS, CDR2 YFSETQ. The V and J ends lost 6 bases and 5 bases respectively, with 18 bases between them. There are 15 residues in the CDR3. CDR3 protein: CASTVFWADNNEQFF. The CDR3 DNA sequence: TGCGCCAGCACCGTCTTCTGGGCCGATAACAATGAGCAGTTCTTC.

The gene calls are TRBV10-3 and TRBJ2-3; 7 bases are shared with TRBD2. Germline CDR1 is ENHRY and CDR2 is SYGVKD. The V gene end was trimmed by 11 bases and the J gene end by 2 bases; junction bases not matched to a gene: 13. This CDR3 contains 15 residues. The CDR3 DNA reads TGTGCCGTCGAGCGGGACCAGGGCCCCACAGATACGCAGTATTTT. It codes for CAVERDQGPTDTQYF.

The genes are TRBV30 and TRBJ2-5, with TRBD2 matching over 12 bases. Per the germline V gene, CDR1 is GTSNPN and CDR2 is SVGIG (reference sequence). The CDR3 loop spans 14 amino acids. V dropped 3 bases and J dropped 4; count of bases not matched to a gene: 3. CDR3: CAWRRLAGVETQYF. In nucleotides, the CDR3 is TGTGCCTGGAGGAGACTAGCGGGAGTAGAGACCCAGTACTTC.

The chain combines TRBV5-1 with TRBJ2-2; weak D call: TRBD2 (5 bases). V was shortened by 2 bases and J by 0 bases, with 8 bases between the two germline ends. CDR1 is SGHRS, CDR2 YFSETQ, per germline. This CDR3 is 15 amino acids long. CDR3 coding DNA: TGCGCCAGCAGCTTTGGAGGTTCGAACACCGGGGAGCTGTTTTTT. Protein product: CASSFGGSNTGELFF.

The table lists this clone with a few counts. The chain uses TRBV5-6 and TRBJ1-2, with D unclear. The CDR3 has 15 amino acids. V lost 2 bases and J 5 bases, leaving 16 bases between the germline ends. Germline assignment: CDR1 SGHDT and CDR2 YYEEEE. The CDR3 spells CASSFNVRERYGYTF. As DNA, the CDR3 is TGTGCCAGCAGCTTTAATGTACGAGAGAGGTATGGCTACACCTTC.

This clone was observed once. This chain links TRBV10-3 with TRBJ2-7, with a weak D call TRBD2 (6 bases). The CDR3 is 14 amino acids. Germline V gene sequence: CDR1 ENHRY, CDR2 SYGVKD. The V gene lost 7 bases and the J gene lost 0 bases, with 13 bases spanning the gap. The CDR3 bases are TGTGCCATCACTCCGGACGGGAGCTCCTACGAGCAGTACTTC. This translates into CAITPDGSSYEQYF.

This clone has just a few counts. The chain links TRBV29-1 to TRBJ2-1; 9 nucleotides match TRBD2. Germline CDR1 SQVTM, CDR2 ANQGSEA. This CDR3 contains 16 residues. V gave up 6 bases and J gave up 3 bases; unmatched junction bases: 12. The CDR3 nucleotides are TGCAGCGTCCACGGAACCGGGACTAGCAGCTACAATGAGCAGTTCTTC. This translates into CSVHGTGTSSYNEQFF.

This clone was detected a few times. This chain joins TRBV7-2 and TRBJ2-1; perhaps TRBD1 as D (6 bases). Trimming shortened V by 4 bases and J by 5 bases, and 15 bases separated the two germline ends. Per germline, CDR1 SGHTA and CDR2 FQGNSA. The CDR3 covers 15 residues. DNA of the CDR3: TGTGCCAGCAGCTCAATGACAGGCTCACACAATGAGCAGTTCTTC. Translating it yields CASSSMTGSHNEQFF.

The chain combines TRBV7-2 with TRBJ2-5, with D possibly matching TRBD2 (6 bases). V dropped 5 bases and J dropped 7 bases, with 11 bases sitting between them. The germline CDR1 and CDR2 sequences are SGHTA and FQGNSA. The CDR3 has 12 residues. The CDR3 spells CASSPEGGTQYF. As DNA, the CDR3 is TGTGCCAGCAGCCCTGAGGGAGGGACCCAGTACTTC.

The chain links TRBV11-1 to TRBJ2-7; TRBD2 is a possible D gene (6 bases). Germline V gives CDR1 SGHAT, CDR2 FQDESV (reference sequence). V was shortened by 5 bases and J by 3 bases, with 17 bases between the two germline ends. This CDR3 comprises 15 residues. CDR3 sequence reads: CASSPERANIYEQYF. DNA for the CDR3: TGTGCCAGCAGCCCAGAGCGGGCCAACATCTACGAGCAGTACTTC.

This chain links TRBV28 with TRBJ1-2; D unclear. CDR3 length equals 14 residues. Germline V gives CDR1 MDHEN, CDR2 SYDVKM. Deletions cut 3 bases from V and 4 bases from J, with 12 bases between. For the CDR3, the DNA is TGTGCCAGCAGTTTTTCGGGTACCAGCTATGGCTACACCTTC. Translating it yields CASSFSGTSYGYTF.

In its sample, this clone was seen a few times. This sequence joins TRBV6-5 and TRBJ1-2, with D perhaps TRBD1 (6 bases). V was pared by 0 bases and J by 5 bases, with 7 bases between. Germline CDR1 is MNHEY and CDR2 is SVGAGI. This CDR3 has 13 residues. The CDR3 region is CASSYSRGYGYTF. The DNA for the CDR3 is TGTGCCAGCAGTTACTCGAGGGGGTATGGCTACACCTTC.

The genes are TRBV4-1 and TRBJ2-1; TRBD2 matches at 7 bases. V lost 0 bases, J lost 10 bases, and 6 bases stayed unmatched. Germline lookup yields CDR1 MGHRA and CDR2 YSYEKL. The CDR3 is made up of 14 amino acids. The CDR3 coding sequence is TGCGCCAGCAGCCAAGAGGGTTGGGGGGGGGAGCAGTTCTTC. It translates to CASSQEGWGGEQFF.

This chain connects TRBV30 to TRBJ2-7; D remains ambiguous. Germline V CDR1 and CDR2: GTSNPN, SVGIG (reference sequence). Trimming shortened V by 4 bases and J by 3 bases, and 16 bases separated the two germline ends. The CDR3 length is 14 residues. CDR3 nucleotides: TGTGCCTGGAAGCCGGCGGCAGCCTACTACGAGCAGTACTTC. Translating gives CAWKPAAAYYEQYF.

The chain joins TRBV27 to TRBJ1-5, with unresolved D. The CDR3 has 15 amino acids. Germline CDR1 and CDR2: MNHEY and SMNVEV (reference sequence). Trimming left V 0 bases short and J 1 base short, with 7 bases between. The CDR3 nucleotides are TGTGCCAGCAGTTTATCAGAGTCCAGCAATCAGCCCCAGCATTTT. Translation gives CASSLSESSNQPQHF.

The rearrangement uses TRBV5-6 and TRBJ1-2; D is possibly TRBD1 (6 bases). In germline, CDR1 is SGHDT, CDR2 YYEEEE. V dropped 5 bases and J dropped 2 bases, with 16 bases sitting between them. This CDR3 is built from 15 residues. The DNA of the CDR3 is TGTGCCAGCAGACGCTACAGGGTGTCGAACTATGGCTACACCTTC. Its translation is CASRRYRVSNYGYTF.

Only a few counts were recorded for this clone. The chain has TRBV29-1 and TRBJ2-7; D is unresolved. Germline V lookup: CDR1 SQVTM, CDR2 ANQGSEA. The CDR3 is made up of 11 amino acids. Trimming left V 4 bases short and J 3 bases short, with 7 bases between. The CDR3 DNA reads TGCAGCGTTGCTGTTCGCTACGAGCAGTACTTC. Its protein product is CSVAVRYEQYF.

The chain employs TRBV7-8 and TRBJ1-5; D is unresolved. CDR3 length equals 20 residues. V shed 2 bases and J shed 6 bases, with 29 bases lying between them. Germline CDR1 is SGHVS and CDR2 is FQNEAQ. CDR3 in DNA: TGTGCCAGCAGCTTATTTCCCCCGGGGTCGACCCAGGTGGTGGGTCAGCCCCAGCATTTT. Protein sequence: CASSLFPPGSTQVVGQPQHF.

The chain couples TRBV6-5 to TRBJ2-1; TRBD2 agrees at 7 bases. The CDR3 spans 12 residues. Trimming took 5 bases from V and 7 from J; bases not matched to a gene: 2. CDR1 is MNHEY, CDR2 SVGAGI, per germline. CDR3 in amino acids: CASSRTRNEQFF. The CDR3 nucleotides are TGTGCCAGCAGTCGGACTAGAAATGAGCAGTTCTTC.

The CDR3, as DNA: TGTGCCAGCAGCCCCTTACAGGAGAACCGCTTGCTGTTTTTT. Its protein product is CASSPLQENRLLFF. The J gene is TRBJ2-2, the V gene TRBV5-6, with a weak D call TRBD1 (5 bases). This CDR3 is 14 amino acids long. Germline lookup yields CDR1 SGHDT and CDR2 YYEEEE. The germline V and J ends were trimmed by 4 bases and 13 bases, with 20 bases remaining between them. The full variable domain, its missing parts supplied by reference TRBV5-6 and TRBJ2-2, is DAGVTQSPTHLIKTRGQQVTLRCSPKSGHDTVSWYQQALGQGPQFIFQYYEEEERQRGNFPDRFSGHQFPNYSSELNVNALLLGDSALYLCASSPLQENRLLFFGEGSRLTVL.

This clone came up once. V usage is TRBV6-5 and J usage is TRBJ2-7; D is possibly TRBD2 (6 bases). CDR1 MNHEY and CDR2 SVGAGI come from the germline V gene. The CDR3 contains 16 residues. V shed 2 bases and J shed 1 base, with 15 bases lying between them. Written as DNA, the CDR3 is TGTGCCAGCAGTTACCGCTCGACTAGGGGATCCTACGAGCAGTACTTC. Protein sequence: CASSYRSTRGSYEQYF.

The rearrangement joins TRBV28 to TRBJ1-2; D is perhaps TRBD1 (5 bases). The CDR3 consists of 13 residues. The V gene's germline CDR1 is MDHEN and CDR2 SYDVKM. V was shortened by 8 bases and J by 6 bases, with 16 bases between the two germline ends. CDR3 DNA: TGTGCCAGCGTCCCCCAGGGTATAGATGGCTACACCTTC. Residues: CASVPQGIDGYTF.

Points on this clone: The junction and the germline gene differ at one end; a read error may be behind it. This sequence joins TRBV15 and TRBJ2-4; 13 nucleotides match TRBD2. The CDR3 runs to 16 residues. The germline V gene encodes CDR1 LNHNV and CDR2 YYDKDF (reference sequence). Here the CDR3 DNA reads TGTACCACCAGGGAGGGACTAGCGGGGACCAAAAACATTCAGTACTTC. Its translation: CTTREGLAGTKNIQYF.

The rearrangement uses TRBV25-1 and TRBJ1-1; D is unclear. Deletions cut 3 bases from V and 8 bases from J, with 16 bases between. The CDR3 is made up of 14 amino acids. Germline V CDR1 and CDR2: MGHDK, SYGVNS. The DNA of the CDR3 is TGTGCCAGCAGTGAGGGTATGGAGGCCGCCGAAGCTTTCTTT. Encoded protein: CASSEGMEAAEAFF.

The chain combines TRBV7-8 with TRBJ1-2; 10 nucleotides align to TRBD1. J was trimmed by 5 bases and V by 6 bases; bases with no gene match: 6. Germline V gives CDR1 SGHVS, CDR2 FQNEAQ. The CDR3 length is 14 residues. CDR3 sequence: CASRPGTGAYGYTF. The CDR3 DNA reads TGTGCCAGCAGACCCGGGACAGGGGCGTATGGCTACACCTTC.

The CDR3 loop reads CASSYLARGDTQYF. CDR3 in DNA: TGTGCCAGCAGTTACTTAGCGCGGGGGGATACGCAGTATTTT. The chain is built from TRBV6-6 and TRBJ2-3; 7 bases map to TRBD2. This CDR3 has 14 amino acids. V shed 1 base, J shed 6 bases, and the junction held 4 bases outside the gene matches. Germline CDR1 and CDR2: MNHNY and SVGAGI (reference sequence).

The V and J genes are TRBV7-9 and TRBJ1-1; no firm D call. V lost 0 bases and J 7 bases, leaving 6 bases between the germline ends. Germline-derived CDR1 and CDR2 are SEHNR and FQNEAQ (reference sequence). The CDR3 is 12 residues long. This CDR3 is CASSLAVSEAFF. The CDR3, as DNA: TGTGCCAGCAGCTTAGCCGTGAGTGAAGCTTTCTTT.

The chain is built from TRBV6-1 and TRBJ2-1; D is ambiguous. The CDR3 contains 13 residues. Germline V gene sequence: CDR1 MNHNS, CDR2 SASEGT. V lost 7 bases to trimming and J lost 6 bases, with 13 bases between them. The CDR3 is CASTPMRFNEQFF. CDR3 bases: TGTGCCAGCACCCCCATGCGGTTCAATGAGCAGTTCTTC.